The 24 T cell receptor beta chains below all came from one sample that was sequenced in a study of beta chain features in type 1 diabetes. The entirety of the isolated RNA underwent reverse transcription, so expressed TCRB transcripts were sequenced. TCRdb keeps only in-frame clones here, not all; method: immunoSEQ multiplex PCR. The sample lists approximately 150,000 clones; roughly 9.7% were seen once. Specimen: central memory CD4+ T cells from blood. These receptors were obtained from a woman aged 40 to 50 in good health.

The chain carries TRBV28 and TRBJ2-1; TRBD2 matches 9 bases. Per the germline V gene, CDR1 is MDHEN and CDR2 is SYDVKM. Trimming at V came to 3 bases and at J to 7 bases, leaving 25 bases not matched to a gene. This CDR3 contains 21 residues. This CDR3 is CASSFPQASGVTPSIVNEQFF. The CDR3 nucleotides read TGTGCCAGCAGTTTCCCGCAGGCTAGCGGGGTAACCCCCTCTATTGTGAATGAGCAGTTCTTC. Filled out from reference TRBV28 and TRBJ2-1, the complete variable domain reads DVKVTQSSRYLVKRTGEKVFLECVQDMDHENMFWYRQDPGLGLRLIYFSYDVKMKEKGDIPEGYSVSREKKERFSLILESASTNQTSMYLCASSFPQASGVTPSIVNEQFFGPGTRLTVL.

This clone turned up a few times. This chain uses TRBV6-1 with TRBJ1-6; no clear D. There are 14 residues in the CDR3. Trimming took 4 bases from V and 14 from J, leaving 18 bases between them. Germline CDR1 reads MNHNS; CDR2 reads SASEGT. CDR3 coding DNA: TGTGCCAGCAGTGTAAGCCCGGGGATTGGGTCCCTCCACTTT. Encoded protein: CASSVSPGIGSLHF.

The V and J genes are TRBV2 and TRBJ1-2; 8 bases align to TRBD1. V lost 4 bases and J lost 14; bases outside the gene matches: 6. The CDR3 extends over 11 amino acids. Germline CDR1 is SNHLY and CDR2 is FYNNEI. The CDR3 protein is CASSGQGRETF. The CDR3 nucleotides read TGTGCCAGCAGTGGACAGGGGCGTGAGACCTTC.

This chain connects TRBV6-5 to TRBJ2-3; TRBD1 matches at 7 bases. The CDR3 runs 14 residues. Per the germline V gene, CDR1 is MNHEY and CDR2 is SVGAGI. Losses at the gene ends were 6 bases for V and 4 bases for J; bases not matched to a gene: 7. The CDR3 is CASRTGSTSDTQYF. The DNA for the CDR3 is TGTGCCAGCAGGACAGGGAGCACCTCAGATACGCAGTATTTT.

This clone was observed a few times. The chain uses TRBV19 and TRBJ2-1, with 11 nucleotides matching TRBD2. This CDR3 comprises 19 residues. Germline CDR1 and CDR2: LNHDA and SQIVND (reference sequence). Trimming cost V 11 bases and J 0 bases; bases outside gene matches: 18. The CDR3, as DNA: TGTGCCCGGAGAAATGGTGTAGGACTAGCGGGTTGCTCCTACAATGAGCAGTTCTTC. Residues: CARRNGVGLAGCSYNEQFF.

The CDR3 DNA is TGTGCCAGCAGCTTGGGGCTAGCCCGCCTGGAGCAGTACTTC. It specifies CASSLGLARLEQYF. This rearrangement joins TRBV5-4 to TRBJ2-7, with D perhaps matching TRBD2 (5 bases). CDR1 is SGHNT and CDR2 is YYREEE in the germline V gene (reference sequence). The V end lost 0 bases, the J end lost 7 bases, and 14 bases lay between the germline ends. The CDR3 loop spans 14 amino acids.

This clone was seen more than once but under ten times. The rearrangement joins TRBV7-2 to TRBJ1-2; tentative D call: TRBD1 (6 bases). V was cut by 8 bases and J by 1 base, with 14 bases left in between. Germline lookup yields CDR1 SGHTA and CDR2 FQGNSA. The CDR3 extends over 14 amino acids. In nucleotides, the CDR3 is TGTGCCAGCGCTCAGGGGACGTTTAACTATGGCTACACCTTC. It yields the protein CASAQGTFNYGYTF.

This chain joins TRBV14 and TRBJ2-6; D is uncertain. With 3 bases removed from V and 0 bases from J, the gap between germline ends came to 9 bases. Germline loops: CDR1 SGHDN, CDR2 FVKESK. The CDR3 runs to 16 residues. The CDR3 coding sequence is TGTGCCAGCAGCCAGGGCATCCGCTCTGGGGCCAACGTCCTGACTTTC. Protein sequence: CASSQGIRSGANVLTF.

This clone was seen a handful of times. This chain joins TRBV28 and TRBJ1-1, with 8 bases aligning to TRBD1. V gave up 1 base and J gave up 0 bases; unmatched junction bases: 13. Germline-derived CDR1 and CDR2 are MDHEN and SYDVKM. This CDR3 comprises 19 residues. The CDR3 spells CASSLLLDRGRSMNTEAFF. CDR3 nucleotides: TGTGCCAGCAGTTTATTGTTAGACAGGGGACGGAGTATGAACACTGAAGCTTTCTTT.

This rearrangement joins TRBV6-6 to TRBJ1-1; TRBD1 matches at 8 bases. V dropped 6 bases and J dropped 1; count of bases not matched to a gene: 7. Germline-derived CDR1 and CDR2 are MNHNY and SVGAGI (reference sequence). This CDR3 is 15 amino acids long. In nucleotides, the CDR3 is TGTGCCAGCAGCTCTCCACAGGGGGGGAACACTGAAGCTTTCTTT. Translation gives CASSSPQGGNTEAFF.

This clone has just a few counts. V is TRBV4-1 and J is TRBJ2-3; a weak D match, TRBD2 (6 bases). The germline gives CDR1 MGHRA, CDR2 YSYEKL. The V end was cut by 2 bases, the J end by 0 bases, with 21 bases between. The CDR3 is 19 residues long. Here the CDR3 reads CASSQPYSGVESSTDTQYF. The CDR3 bases are TGCGCCAGCAGCCAACCCTACTCGGGGGTCGAATCTAGCACAGATACGCAGTATTTT.

A remark on this clone: The same CDR3 also results from other DNA sequences found in this sample. The chain is built from TRBV2 and TRBJ2-7, with D maybe TRBD1 (7 bases). Germline loops: CDR1 SNHLY, CDR2 FYNNEI. The CDR3 covers 14 residues. The germline V and J ends were trimmed by 4 bases and 0 bases, with 10 bases remaining between them. Here the CDR3 reads CASSGQGGSYEQYF. CDR3 in DNA: TGTGCCAGCAGTGGACAGGGAGGCTCCTACGAGCAGTACTTC. Based on the CDR3 plus reference TRBV2 and TRBJ2-7, the full variable domain is EPEVTQTPSHQVTQMGQEVILRCVPISNHLYFYWYRQILGQKVEFLVSFYNNEISEKSEIFDDQFSVERPDGSNFTLKIRSTKLEDSAMYFCASSGQGGSYEQYFGPGTRLTVT.

The chain is built from TRBV7-6 and TRBJ1-5; D uncertain. In germline, CDR1 is SGHVS, CDR2 FNYEAQ. The V gene lost 5 bases and the J gene lost 4 bases, with 9 bases spanning the gap. The CDR3 is made up of 13 amino acids. The CDR3 DNA reads TGTGCCAGCAGCCCCTCTAATAATCAGCCCCAGCATTTT. It codes for CASSPSNNQPQHF. The variable domain in full, with the rest retrieved from reference TRBV7-6 and TRBJ1-5, is GAGVSQSPRYKVTKRGQDVALRCDPISGHVSLYWYRQALGQGPEFLTYFNYEAQQDKSGLPNDRFSAERPEGSISTLTIQRTEQRDSAMYRCASSPSNNQPQHFGDGTRLSIL.

This clone has only a few counts. V and J are TRBV6-6 and TRBJ1-2, with 10 bases lining up with TRBD1. The CDR3 spans 16 residues. Unmatched junction bases numbered 13, after V lost 8 bases and J lost 4 bases. Germline CDR1 and CDR2: MNHNY and SVGAGI (reference sequence). The CDR3 sequence is CASFRDRGRGSYGYTF. Written as DNA, the CDR3 is TGTGCCAGCTTCCGGGACAGGGGACGAGGATCCTATGGCTACACCTTC.

The chain couples TRBV5-1 to TRBJ1-4; no reliable D call. Germline CDR1 SGHRS, CDR2 YFSETQ. Trimming stripped 0 bases from V and 5 bases from J, with 14 bases between. The CDR3 contains 16 residues. The CDR3 coding sequence is TGCGCCAGCAGCTTGGCAGATTTCCGAGGGAATGAAAAACTGTTTTTT. Protein: CASSLADFRGNEKLFF.

This clone was picked up a small number of times. The chain uses TRBV6-1 and TRBJ1-5; 8 bases are a match to TRBD1. CDR3 length: 13 residues. After removal of 6 bases from V and 7 bases from J, the junction contained 5 bases not matched to a gene. Per germline, CDR1 MNHNS and CDR2 SASEGT. CDR3 DNA sequence: TGTGCCAGCAGCAAGGACAGGGTGCAGCCCCAGCATTTT. Protein sequence: CASSKDRVQPQHF.

The chain has TRBV27 and TRBJ1-5; 7 positions match TRBD1. This CDR3 contains 15 residues. The V segment lost 2 bases and the J segment 4 bases; nucleotides outside the gene matches: 5. CDR1 MNHEY and CDR2 SMNVEV come from the germline V gene (reference sequence). The CDR3, as DNA: TGTGCCAGCAGTTTAATTGGGGACAGAAATCAGCCCCAGCATTTT. Amino acids: CASSLIGDRNQPQHF.

The chain uses TRBV29-1 and TRBJ1-1, with 7 bases identical to TRBD1. This CDR3 contains 12 residues. Looked up from germline, CDR1 is SQVTM and CDR2 is ANQGSEA. J gave up 7 bases and V 5 bases, and 7 bases lay outside the gene matches. The CDR3 nucleotides are TGCAGCGTTCTGACAGGGCCCAATGAAGCTTTCTTT. Protein sequence: CSVLTGPNEAFF.

This clone was detected ten times or more. The chain is built from TRBV2 and TRBJ2-5; unclear D gene. CDR1 and CDR2 from the germline V gene are SNHLY and FYNNEI. Trimming stripped 6 bases from V and 4 bases from J, with 3 bases between. CDR3 length equals 10 residues. For the CDR3, the DNA is TGTGCCAGCAGCCGAGAGACCCAGTACTTC. It yields the protein CASSRETQYF.

This clone was detected only a few times. The J gene is TRBJ1-2, the V gene TRBV4-1, with D possibly matching TRBD1 (5 bases). With 4 bases removed from V and 3 bases from J, the gap between germline ends came to 12 bases. The CDR3 totals 14 residues. CDR1 and CDR2 (germline): MGHRA, YSYEKL. DNA of the CDR3: TGCGCCAGCAGCCCTTATACAGGAGACTATGGCTACACCTTC. Its translation: CASSPYTGDYGYTF.

A few counts support this clone. The chain uses TRBV5-1 and TRBJ2-7; 12 nucleotides match TRBD2. Losses at the gene ends were 1 base for V and 3 bases for J; bases not matched to a gene: 8. Germline V gives CDR1 SGHRS, CDR2 YFSETQ. CDR3 length equals 17 residues. CDR3 protein: CASSLSLAGGQIYEQYF. The CDR3, as DNA: TGCGCCAGCAGCTTGTCCCTAGCGGGGGGGCAAATCTACGAGCAGTACTTC.

This clone occurred a few times. The rearrangement links TRBV9 to TRBJ2-5; D may be TRBD2 (5 bases). The CDR3 covers 15 residues. The ends were cut back, 0 bases at V and 5 bases at J, with 14 bases in the middle. From germline, CDR1 is SGDLS and CDR2 YYNGEE. The CDR3 loop reads CASSVAGNPGETQYF. In nucleotides, the CDR3 is TGTGCCAGCAGCGTAGCTGGAAACCCGGGGGAGACCCAGTACTTC.

The chain employs TRBV7-2 and TRBJ2-5, with D hard to call. CDR3 size: 13 residues. Trimming shortened V by 3 bases and J by 1 base, and 6 bases separated the two germline ends. Germline CDR1 reads SGHTA; CDR2 reads FQGNSA. CDR3 nucleotides: TGTGCCAGCAGCTTGGGCCGCCAAGAGACCCAGTACTTC. Its translation: CASSLGRQETQYF.

This clone has a handful of counts. The chain couples TRBV6-1 to TRBJ2-7; 12 positions agree with TRBD2. CDR1 and CDR2 (germline): MNHNS, SASEGT. V lost 0 bases and J lost 4; bases outside the gene matches: 1. The CDR3 totals 15 residues. The CDR3 bases are TGTGCCAGCAGTGAAGCGACTAGCGGGGGATACGAGCAGTACTTC. This translates into CASSEATSGGYEQYF.